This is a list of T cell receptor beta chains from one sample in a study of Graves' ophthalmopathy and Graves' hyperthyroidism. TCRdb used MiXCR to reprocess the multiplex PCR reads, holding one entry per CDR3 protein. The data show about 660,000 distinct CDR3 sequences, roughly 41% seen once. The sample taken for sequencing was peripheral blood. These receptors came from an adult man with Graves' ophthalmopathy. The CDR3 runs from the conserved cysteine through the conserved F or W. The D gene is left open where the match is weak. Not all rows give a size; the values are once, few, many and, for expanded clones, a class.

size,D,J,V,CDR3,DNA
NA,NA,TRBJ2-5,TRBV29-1,CSVGGRQWGETQYF,TGCAGCGTTGGGGGACGGCAATGGGGAGAGACCCAGTACTTC
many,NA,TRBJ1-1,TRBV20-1,CSARVPNPGTEAFF,TGCAGTGCTAGAGTTCCTAACCCGGGCACTGAAGCTTTCTTT
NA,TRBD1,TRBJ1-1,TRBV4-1,CASSQGRGQGETEAFF,TGCGCCAGCAGCCAGGGAAGGGGACAGGGAGAGACTGAAGCTTTCTTT
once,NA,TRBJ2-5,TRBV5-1,CASSQDPGPLETQYF,TGTGCCAGCAGCCAAGATCCAGGGCCCCTAGAGACCCAGTACTTC
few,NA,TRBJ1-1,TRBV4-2,CASSLDHNTEAFF,TGTGCCAGCAGCCTCGATCATAACACTGAAGCTTTCTTT
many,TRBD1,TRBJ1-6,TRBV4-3,CASSPRGQDSPLHF,TGCGCCAGCAGCCCCAGGGGGCAGGATTCACCCCTCCACTTT
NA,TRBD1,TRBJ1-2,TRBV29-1,CSVQVGTGDYGYTF,TGCAGCGTCCAAGTCGGGACAGGAGACTATGGCTACACCTTC
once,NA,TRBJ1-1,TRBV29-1,CSVAQGRTEAFF,TGCAGCGTGGCACAGGGTCGGACTGAAGCTTTCTTT
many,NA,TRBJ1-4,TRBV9,CASSPEGATNEKLFF,TGTGCCAGCAGCCCAGAAGGAGCAACTAATGAAAAACTGTTTTTT
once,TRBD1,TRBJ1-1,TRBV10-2,CASRGQGKAFF,TGCGCCAGCAGGGGACAGGGGAAGGCTTTCTTT
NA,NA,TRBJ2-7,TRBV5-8,CASSQGATISYEQYF,TGTGCCAGCAGCCAGGGAGCAACAATCTCCTACGAGCAGTACTTC
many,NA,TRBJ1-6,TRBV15,CATSRASNSPLHF,TGTGCCACCAGCAGAGCCTCTAATTCACCCCTCCACTTT
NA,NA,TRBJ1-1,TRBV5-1,CASNPFGGDTEAFF,TGCGCCAGCAACCCGTTTGGGGGGGACACTGAAGCTTTCTTT
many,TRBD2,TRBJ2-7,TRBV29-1,CSVVELAGGYEQYF,TGCAGCGTTGTAGAGCTAGCGGGAGGCTACGAGCAGTACTTC
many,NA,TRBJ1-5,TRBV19,CASSIWAGGNQPQHF,TGTGCCAGTAGTATTTGGGCTGGCGGCAATCAGCCCCAGCATTTT
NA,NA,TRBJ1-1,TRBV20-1,CSARAGGGTEAFF,TGCAGTGCTAGAGCGGGGGGGGGCACTGAAGCTTTCTTT
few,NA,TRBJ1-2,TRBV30,CAWTTSYYGYTF,TGTGCCTGGACGACCTCCTACTATGGCTACACCTTC
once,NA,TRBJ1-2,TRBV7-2,CASSPVGLGYTF,TGTGCCAGCAGCCCCGTGGGCCTGGGCTACACCTTC
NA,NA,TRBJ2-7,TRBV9,CASSPNAGASYEQYF,TGTGCCAGCAGCCCCAATGCCGGGGCCTCATACGAGCAGTACTTC
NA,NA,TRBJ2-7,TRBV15,CATSSLALGTAYEQYF,TGTGCCACCAGCAGCTTGGCCCTCGGAACCGCATACGAGCAGTACTTC